This entry lists 20 T cell receptor beta chains sequenced from one sample in a study of T-cell memory formation after mild COVID-19 (dated by TCRdb to about 2021). Receptor libraries were prepared by 5' RACE. Sequenced using an Illumina NovaSeq 6000. The public reads were reprocessed in TCRdb via fastp at Q25 and MiXCR, keeping in-frame beta chains. Identical CDR3 protein sequences are pooled into one entry, listed with their most common genes and DNA. This sample has 40,000 or so distinct CDR3 sequences in its table, and about 6.3% of those were observed once. Of the sample, 0.65% to 0.85% falls within the top ten clones. The specimen sequenced was PBMCs or a T cell subset sorted from them (not recorded which). The receptors originated from an adult who had mild COVID-19 (a few samples of this study predate the infection). The sample titles of this study are shuffled in the database, so cell type and time point are left out.

The rearrangement uses TRBV19 and TRBJ1-2, with TRBD1 matching over 8 bases. Per the germline V gene, CDR1 is LNHDA and CDR2 is SQIVND (reference sequence). The ends lost 5 bases at V and 4 bases at J; junction bases unmatched: 9. The CDR3 length is 15 residues. The CDR3 reads CASSAPGQAAYGYTF. The CDR3 nucleotides are TGTGCCAGTAGTGCCCCGGGACAGGCTGCCTATGGCTACACCTTC. The complete variable domain, with remaining parts taken from reference TRBV19 and TRBJ1-2, reads DGGITQSPKYLFRKEGQNVTLSCEQNLNHDAMYWYRQDPGQGLRLIYYSQIVNDFQKGDIAEGYSVSREKKESFPLTVTSAQKNPTAFYLCASSAPGQAAYGYTFGSGTRLTVV.

The chain is built from TRBV19 and TRBJ1-2; TRBD1 matches 8 bases. V trimming: 5 bases; J trimming: 2 bases; junction bases outside the gene matches: 7. The CDR3 consists of 15 residues. Germline loops: CDR1 LNHDA, CDR2 SQIVND (reference sequence). The CDR3 region is CASSPPTGENYGYTF. The CDR3 region has the DNA TGTGCCAGTAGTCCCCCGACAGGGGAGAACTATGGCTACACCTTC.

This CDR3 is CASSPHPIAPLQGYTF. CDR3 bases: TGTGCCAGCTCACCCCACCCAATAGCCCCATTACAAGGCTACACCTTC. The chain combines TRBV18 with TRBJ1-2; D is unresolved. From germline, CDR1 is KGHSH and CDR2 LQKENI. V lost 3 bases to trimming and J lost 8 bases, with 22 bases between them. The length of the CDR3 is 16 residues.

This clonotype was seen repeatedly, ten times or more. V and J are TRBV30 and TRBJ1-4; the D gene is possibly TRBD1 (5 bases). The germline V gene encodes CDR1 GTSNPN and CDR2 SVGIG (reference sequence). The CDR3 is made up of 15 amino acids. V lost 5 bases, J lost 7 bases, and 20 bases lay in between. The CDR3 loop reads CAWVPPARGGEKLFF. The CDR3 nucleotides are TGTGCCTGGGTCCCCCCGGCACGTGGGGGTGAAAAACTGTTTTTT.

This sequence joins TRBV29-1 and TRBJ1-2; 9 positions match TRBD1. The CDR3 covers 13 residues. Germline lookup yields CDR1 SQVTM and CDR2 ANQGSEA. J lost 2 bases, V lost 4 bases, and 2 bases had no gene match. The chain's CDR3 is CSVGGTGNYGYTF. The CDR3 DNA follows: TGCAGCGTTGGAGGGACAGGGAACTATGGCTACACCTTC.

In regard to this clonotype: With a much larger clone just one base away, this may be a read error. V gene TRBV7-2 combines with J gene TRBJ2-3; D gene ambiguous. The CDR3 consists of 12 residues. Germline loops: CDR1 SGHTA, CDR2 FQGNSA. Between the trimmed V and J ends, which lost 1 base and 6 bases, there was a span of 5 bases. CDR3 loop: CASSLECDTQYF. DNA of the CDR3: TGTGCCAGCAGCTTAGAGTGTGATACGCAGTATTTT.

The table lists this clonotype with many counts. The rearrangement joins TRBV4-3 to TRBJ2-7; TRBD2 is a possible D gene (6 bases). V dropped 0 bases and J dropped 4 bases, with 16 bases sitting between them. This CDR3 has 16 residues. Germline V gives CDR1 LGHNA, CDR2 YSLEER. The CDR3 DNA reads TGCGCCAGCAGCCAAGATTCCTACGGGACTGCGTACGAGCAGTACTTC. It codes for CASSQDSYGTAYEQYF.

This clonotype showed up many times. V usage is TRBV7-2 and J usage is TRBJ2-1; 11 nucleotides match TRBD2. Germline CDR1 reads SGHTA; CDR2 reads FQGNSA. The CDR3 has 15 amino acids. V trimming: 6 bases; J trimming: 1 base; junction bases outside the gene matches: 2. The CDR3 DNA reads as TGTGCCAGCAGGTCTAGCGGGAGGTCCTACAATGAGCAGTTCTTC. It specifies CASRSSGRSYNEQFF.

This clonotype was seen a handful of times. The rearrangement uses TRBV25-1 and TRBJ2-2, with D maybe TRBD2 (6 bases). Germline V lookup: CDR1 MGHDK, CDR2 SYGVNS. V was pared by 5 bases and J by 7 bases, with 11 bases between. The CDR3 is made up of 13 amino acids. This CDR3 is CASSQAGFGELFF. In DNA, the CDR3 is TGTGCCAGCAGTCAGGCGGGGTTCGGGGAGCTGTTTTTT. The variable domain in full, with the rest retrieved from reference TRBV25-1 and TRBJ2-2, is EADIYQTPRYLVIGTGKKITLECSQTMGHDKMYWYQQDPGMELHLIHYSYGVNSTEKGDLSSESTVSRIRTEHFPLTLESARPSHTSQYLCASSQAGFGELFFGEGSRLTVL.

The J gene is TRBJ1-1, the V gene TRBV12-3 or TRBV12-4; D uncertain. Deletions cut 3 bases from V and 2 bases from J, with 10 bases between. The CDR3 extends over 14 amino acids. The CDR3 nucleotides read TGTGCCAGCAGTTTGGGTCAGGATAACACTGAAGCTTTCTTT. Amino acid sequence: CASSLGQDNTEAFF.

There are many counts of this clonotype. The V call is TRBV25-1, the J call TRBJ2-3; possibly TRBD1 for D (6 bases). V lost 4 bases to trimming and J lost 1 base, with 9 bases between them. This CDR3 is 14 amino acids long. CDR1 and CDR2 (germline): MGHDK, SYGVNS. Here the CDR3 DNA reads TGTGCCAGCAGTGCGCAGGGGCGCACAGATACGCAGTATTTT. Its protein product is CASSAQGRTDTQYF.

This clonotype has ten or more counts. The chain joins TRBV6-6 to TRBJ1-4, with a possible D match to TRBD1 (5 bases). This CDR3 region has 15 residues. Trimming stripped 2 bases from V and 8 bases from J, with 15 bases between. Germline V gives CDR1 MNHNY, CDR2 SVGAGI (reference sequence). The CDR3 bases are TGTGCCAGCAGTTACAGGGAGGCAGAGGGGGAAAAACTGTTTTTT. Protein product: CASSYREAEGEKLFF.

The CDR3 coding sequence is TGTGCCAGCTCACCATCAAGACAGGGCGGCGCTGGGGCCAACGTCCTGACTTTC. Translated: CASSPSRQGGAGANVLTF. The rearrangement links TRBV18 to TRBJ2-6; 7 positions match TRBD1. The trim removed 2 bases at V and 2 bases at J, leaving 9 bases unmatched. CDR3 length equals 18 residues. Germline V gene sequence: CDR1 KGHSH, CDR2 LQKENI. The full variable domain, its missing parts supplied by reference TRBV18 and TRBJ2-6, is NAGVMQNPRHLVRRRGQEARLRCSPMKGHSHVYWYRQLPEEGLKFMVYLQKENIIDESGMPKERFSAEFPKEGPSILRIQQVVRGDSAAYFCASSPSRQGGAGANVLTFGAGSRLTVL.

The chain has TRBV5-1 and TRBJ2-7, with TRBD1 identical over 9 bases. The germline CDR1 and CDR2 sequences are SGHRS and YFSETQ. The CDR3 has 15 amino acids. V gave up 2 bases and J gave up 5 bases; unmatched junction bases: 8. The CDR3 sequence is CASSFSGDRADEQYF. The DNA for the CDR3 is TGCGCCAGCAGCTTTTCCGGGGACAGGGCGGACGAGCAGTACTTC.

The chain uses TRBV30 and TRBJ2-7, with 10 bases aligning to TRBD1. J gave up 2 bases and V 3 bases, and 4 bases lay outside the gene matches. The germline gives CDR1 GTSNPN, CDR2 SVGIG (reference sequence). The CDR3 has 14 amino acids. The CDR3 here is CAWRGTGAAYEQYF. CDR3 DNA: TGTGCCTGGAGGGGGACAGGGGCCGCCTACGAGCAGTACTTC.

The chain carries TRBV7-6 and TRBJ1-4; D gene unclear. V shed 5 bases and J shed 5 bases, with 15 bases lying between them. The germline CDR1 and CDR2 sequences are SGHVS and FNYEAQ. The CDR3 runs to 15 residues. CDR3 amino acids: CASSPYWIGNEKLFF. CDR3 sequence (DNA): TGTGCCAGCAGCCCGTATTGGATCGGCAATGAAAAACTGTTTTTT. Full variable domain (outside the CDR3, taken from reference TRBV7-6 and TRBJ1-4): GAGVSQSPRYKVTKRGQDVALRCDPISGHVSLYWYRQALGQGPEFLTYFNYEAQQDKSGLPNDRFSAERPEGSISTLTIQRTEQRDSAMYRCASSPYWIGNEKLFFGSGTQLSVL.

This clonotype was seen many times. V gene TRBV5-5 combines with J gene TRBJ2-5, with a tentative D call TRBD1 (6 bases). Germline-derived CDR1 and CDR2 are SGHKS and YYEKEE (reference sequence). The CDR3 is made up of 15 amino acids. The V end lost 3 bases, the J end lost 0 bases, and 12 bases lay between the germline ends. For the CDR3, the DNA is TGTGCCAGCAGCTCCCTGGGGGCGTACCAAGAGACCCAGTACTTC. Its protein is CASSSLGAYQETQYF.

This clonotype came up many times. J is TRBJ2-2 and V is TRBV5-1; 9 positions agree with TRBD2. The V gene's germline CDR1 is SGHRS and CDR2 YFSETQ. The V segment lost 3 bases and the J segment 4 bases; nucleotides outside the gene matches: 7. The CDR3 length is 16 residues. CDR3 amino acids: CASSSNSGGGTGELFF. The CDR3 bases are TGCGCCAGCAGCTCAAATAGCGGGGGAGGCACCGGGGAGCTGTTTTTT.

This clonotype showed up just a few times. This rearrangement joins TRBV6-6 to TRBJ2-7; TRBD1 agrees at 11 bases. This CDR3 is built from 14 residues. Germline CDR1 is MNHNY and CDR2 is SVGAGI (reference sequence). V was pared by 8 bases and J by 3 bases, with 6 bases of the junction left unmatched. The CDR3 sequence: CASGRTGGVYEQYF. The CDR3 DNA reads TGTGCCAGCGGTAGGACAGGGGGCGTCTACGAGCAGTACTTC.

This clonotype is a singleton in its sample. A read error is possible here, since a much larger clone lies one base away. Lacking the conserved final phenylalanine or tryptophan, this CDR3 likely reflects a read error. V is TRBV7-9 and J is TRBJ2-5; TRBD2 aligns across 11 bases. Germline CDR1 is SEHNR and CDR2 is FQNEAQ (reference sequence). Trimming cost V 1 base and J 11 bases; bases outside gene matches: 6. CDR3 length equals 14 residues. CDR3 DNA sequence: TGTGCCAGCAGCTTAGAGACTAGCGGGGCGTCACAGTACTTA. This gives the protein CASSLETSGASQYL.